Listed below are T cell receptor beta chains from one sample, sequenced in a study of T cells expressing NK-cell markers. One entry per CDR3 protein, without DNA, is what TCRdb gives after re-calling the 5' RACE reads. The listing records about 150,000 distinct CDR3 sequences. What was sequenced was blood T cells: a sorted CD56 or NKG2C T cell subset, CD4+ or CD8+ T cells, or bulk PBMC T cells (not recorded which). The source of these receptors is a woman aged 50 to 60 in good health. Both conserved end residues are part of each CDR3.

V	J	CDR3
TRBV5-1	TRBJ2-5	CASSSTGGTGETQYF
TRBV4-1	TRBJ2-1	CASSQELHNEQFF
TRBV12-3/TRBV12-4	TRBJ2-3	CASSQPSGTATDTQYF
TRBV5-1	TRBJ2-1	CASREGLGDEQFF
TRBV12-3/TRBV12-4	TRBJ2-1	CASSLGEPPSYNEQFF
TRBV2	TRBJ2-1	CASRVSRDQYNEQFF
TRBV4-1	TRBJ2-1	CASSQDDAGTVGYNEQFF
TRBV6-5	TRBJ2-7	CASRFGGGSYEQYF
TRBV20-1	TRBJ1-2	CSADRVYGYTF
TRBV2	TRBJ2-5	CASSQSARTQQETQYF
TRBV14	TRBJ2-1	CASSPWSGRLAEKQFF
TRBV6-2/TRBV6-3	TRBJ2-3	CASSYAGDTQYF
TRBV25-1	TRBJ1-1	CASKLTGNTEAFF
TRBV20-1	TRBJ2-1	CSAWTTFYNEQFF
TRBV29-1	TRBJ2-7	CSAGGLPYEQYF
TRBV11-3	TRBJ1-1	CASSTIPGFTEAFF
TRBV2	TRBJ1-1	CASSTTGLAFF
TRBV6-5	TRBJ2-7	CASSYRDGSYEQYF
TRBV5-1	TRBJ1-2	CASSDGDGNYGYTF
TRBV7-9	TRBJ2-1	CASSPSAGGQNEQFF
TRBV21-1	TRBJ1-5	CASIEPAHSNQPQHF
TRBV13	TRBJ2-2	CASRVAESTGELFF
TRBV7-9	TRBJ2-1	CASSLGGGKYNEQFF
TRBV9	TRBJ1-3	CASSPRTEYSGNTIYF
TRBV7-9	TRBJ1-4	CASSPAGARINEKLFF
TRBV7-9	TRBJ1-2	CASSLAGTGDYGYTF
TRBV4-1	TRBJ1-2	CASSQGLTGFDTF
TRBV27	TRBJ2-3	CASSSPSERELPSTDTQYF